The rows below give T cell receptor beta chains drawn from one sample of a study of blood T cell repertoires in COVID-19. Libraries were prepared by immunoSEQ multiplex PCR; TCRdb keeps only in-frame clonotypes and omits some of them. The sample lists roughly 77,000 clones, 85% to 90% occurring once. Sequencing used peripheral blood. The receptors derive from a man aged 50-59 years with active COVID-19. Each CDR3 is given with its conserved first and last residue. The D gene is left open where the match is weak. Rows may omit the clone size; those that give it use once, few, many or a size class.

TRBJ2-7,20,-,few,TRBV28,TGTGCCAGCAGTCTTCTAGGACGGGTGCGACCGGGGATTAACTCCTACGAGCAGTACTTC,CASSLLGRVRPGINSYEQYF
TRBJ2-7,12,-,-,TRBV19,TGTGCCAGTAGTTTTCCGGGCTACGAGCAGTACTTC,CASSFPGYEQYF
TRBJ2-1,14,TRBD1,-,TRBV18,TGTGCCAGCTCCAGTCAGGGGGTAGGTAATGAGCAGTTCTTC,CASSSQGVGNEQFF
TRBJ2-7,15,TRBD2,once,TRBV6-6,TGTGCCAGCAGTTACCTAGCGGGAGTCTCCTACGAGCAGTACTTC,CASSYLAGVSYEQYF
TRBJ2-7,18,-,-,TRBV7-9,TGTGCCAGCAGCGCCCCTCGGCAACGCGGAGTCTTTCGCCGCGAGCAGTACTTC,CASSAPRQRGVFRREQYF
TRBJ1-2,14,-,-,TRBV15,TGTGCCACCAGCAGAGAACAGGGTGCCTATGGCTACACCTTC,CATSREQGAYGYTF
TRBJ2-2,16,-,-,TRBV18,TGTGCCAGCTCACCAAGAAACGGGGGTGACACCGGGGAGCTGTTTTTT,CASSPRNGGDTGELFF
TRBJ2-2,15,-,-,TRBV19,TGTGCCAGTAGTATAGTCAGGGGTCCGACCGGGGAGCTGTTTTTT,CASSIVRGPTGELFF
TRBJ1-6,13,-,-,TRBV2,TGTGCCAGCACCGGACTCGTTAATTCACCCCTCCACTTT,CASTGLVNSPLHF
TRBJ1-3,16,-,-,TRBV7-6,TGTGCCAGCAGCTTAACTGACGGGGGGCATGGAAACACCATATATTTT,CASSLTDGGHGNTIYF
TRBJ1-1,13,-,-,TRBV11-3,TGTGCCAGCAGCTTAGATGCTCTCACAGAAGCTTTCTTT,CASSLDALTEAFF
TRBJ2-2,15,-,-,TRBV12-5,TGTGCTAGTGGTTTCCGTCAGGGTGACACCGGGGAGCTGTTTTTT,CASGFRQGDTGELFF
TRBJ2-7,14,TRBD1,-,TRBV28,TGTGCCAGCAGTTCCGGGACAGTACTACGGGAGCAGTACTTC,CASSSGTVLREQYF
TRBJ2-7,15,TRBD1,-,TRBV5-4,TGTGCCAGCAGCTTGGAGGGGACAGGGACCTACGAGCAGTACTTC,CASSLEGTGTYEQYF
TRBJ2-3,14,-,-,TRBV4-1,TGCGCCAGCAGCCAAGTCGGTGACACAGATACGCAGTATTTT,CASSQVGDTDTQYF
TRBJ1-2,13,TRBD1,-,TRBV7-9,TGTGCCAGCAGCCACGGACAGGGCAGGGGCTACACCTTC,CASSHGQGRGYTF
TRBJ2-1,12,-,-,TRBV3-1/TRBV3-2,TGTGCCAGCAGCAAAGGGGGGCTTGAGCAGTTCTTC,CASSKGGLEQFF
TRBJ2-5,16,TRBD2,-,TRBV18,TGTGCCAGCTCACCTTGGACTAGCGGGAGAGGGGAGACCCAGTACTTC,CASSPWTSGRGETQYF
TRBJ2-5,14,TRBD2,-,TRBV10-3,TGTGCCATCAGCGACAGCGGGGTTCAAGAGACCCAGTACTTC,CAISDSGVQETQYF
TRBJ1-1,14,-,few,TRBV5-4,TGTGCCAGCAGCTTAACGGAGGCCAACACTGAAGCTTTCTTT,CASSLTEANTEAFF
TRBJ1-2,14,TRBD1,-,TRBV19,TGTGCCAGTAGTCCAGGGGGCCCTAACTATGGCTACACCTTC,CASSPGGPNYGYTF
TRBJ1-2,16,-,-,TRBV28,TGTGCCAGCAGTGGGCAGGGAGGGGGATCTAACTATGGCTACACCTTC,CASSGQGGGSNYGYTF
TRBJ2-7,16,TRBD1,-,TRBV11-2,TGTGCCAGCAGCTTCATGGGACAGGGGAACTCCTACGAGCAGTACTTC,CASSFMGQGNSYEQYF
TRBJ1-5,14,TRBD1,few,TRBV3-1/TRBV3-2,TGTGCCAGCAGCCTACAGGGGAGCAATCAGCCCCAGCATTTT,CASSLQGSNQPQHF
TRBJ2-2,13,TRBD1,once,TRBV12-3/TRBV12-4,TGTGCCAGCAGGGGACAGGGTCCCGGGGAGCTGTTTTTT,CASRGQGPGELFF
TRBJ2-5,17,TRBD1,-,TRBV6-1,TGTGCCAGCAGTGAAGTCGGGACAGGGGGCATCCAAGAGACCCAGTACTTC,CASSEVGTGGIQETQYF
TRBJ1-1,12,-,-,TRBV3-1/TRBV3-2,TGTGCCAGCAGCCAAGTCGGGGGGAAAGCTTTCTTT,CASSQVGGKAFF
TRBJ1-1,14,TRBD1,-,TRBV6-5,TGTGCCAGCAGAGGGGACAGGAGGGACACTGAAGCTTTCTTT,CASRGDRRDTEAFF
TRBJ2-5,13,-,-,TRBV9,TGTGCCAGCAACAGGGGACTCCAAGAGACCCAGTACTTC,CASNRGLQETQYF
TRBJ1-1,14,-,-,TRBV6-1,TGTGCCAGCAGTGAACGGGGGGTGGTCACTGAAGCTTTCTTT,CASSERGVVTEAFF
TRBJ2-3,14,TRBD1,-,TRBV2,TGTGCCAGCAGCAGGGACAGGGGGTCAGATACGCAGTATTTT,CASSRDRGSDTQYF
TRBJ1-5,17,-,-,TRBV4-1,TGCGCCAGCAGCCAAGTTCGCGGCCCGATTTCGAGTCAGCCCCAGCATTTT,CASSQVRGPISSQPQHF
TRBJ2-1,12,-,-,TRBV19,TGTGCCAGCTCGATCGGGTACAATGAGCAGTTCTTC,CASSIGYNEQFF
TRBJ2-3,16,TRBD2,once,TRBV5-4,TGTGCCAGCAGCTTGACCGCTAGCGGAACCACAGATACGCAGTATTTT,CASSLTASGTTDTQYF
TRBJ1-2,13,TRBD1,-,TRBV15,TGTGCCACCAGCAGGGTAGGGGGCCGTGGCTACACCTTC,CATSRVGGRGYTF
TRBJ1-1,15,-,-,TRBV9,TGTGCCAGCAGCGTAGCTTTAGGATCGCGGACTGAAGCTTTCTTT,CASSVALGSRTEAFF
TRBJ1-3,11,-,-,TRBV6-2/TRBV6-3,TGTGCCAGCAGCCAGCGGAACACCATATATTTT,CASSQRNTIYF
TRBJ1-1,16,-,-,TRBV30,TGTGCCTGGAGTGGCCTAGAGGGGGGGGCTTACACTGAAGCTTTCTTT,CAWSGLEGGAYTEAFF
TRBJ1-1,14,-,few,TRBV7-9,TGTGCCAGCAGCTTGGGACTTATGGGGACTGAAGCTTTCTTT,CASSLGLMGTEAFF
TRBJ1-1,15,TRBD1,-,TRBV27,TGTGCCAGCAGTTTAGGACAGGGGCGCAACACTGAAGCTTTCTTT,CASSLGQGRNTEAFF
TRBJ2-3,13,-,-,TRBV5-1,TGCGCCAGCAGCGTACAGAGCACAGATACGCAGTATTTT,CASSVQSTDTQYF
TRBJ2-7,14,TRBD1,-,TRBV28,TGTGCCAGCAGCCTTATCAGGGGGCACCACGAGCAGTACTTC,CASSLIRGHHEQYF
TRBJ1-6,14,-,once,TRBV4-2,TGTGCCAGCAGCCAAACATTCGGGAATTCACCCCTCCACTTT,CASSQTFGNSPLHF
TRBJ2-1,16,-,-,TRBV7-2,TGTGCCAGCAGCCAGAATAGGGGCTTTTCCTACAATGAGCAGTTCTTC,CASSQNRGFSYNEQFF
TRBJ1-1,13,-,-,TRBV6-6,TGTGCCAGCAGTCAACAACAGAACCTTGAAGCTTTCTTT,CASSQQQNLEAFF
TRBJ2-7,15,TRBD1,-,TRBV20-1,TGCAGTGCTAGTACCCCGGGACAGACCACCTACGAGCAGTACTTC,CSASTPGQTTYEQYF
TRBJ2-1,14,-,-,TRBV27,TGTGCCAGCAGTCCTACAGGTATTAACAATGAGCAGTTCTTC,CASSPTGINNEQFF
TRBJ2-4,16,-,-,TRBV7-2,TGTGCCAGCAGCCCAGGGACAAGCAAGGCCAAAAACATTCAGTACTTC,CASSPGTSKAKNIQYF
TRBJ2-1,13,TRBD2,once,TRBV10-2,TGCGCCAGCAGTGTAGGGCTAGCGGGAGAGCAGTTCTTC,CASSVGLAGEQFF
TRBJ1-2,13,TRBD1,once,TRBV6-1,TGTGCCAGCAGTGACAGGGGGAGGTATGGCTACACCTTC,CASSDRGRYGYTF
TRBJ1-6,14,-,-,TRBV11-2,TGTGCCAGCAGCTTAGGGACAGATAATTCACCCCTCCACTTT,CASSLGTDNSPLHF
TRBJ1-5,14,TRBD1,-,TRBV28,TGTGCCAGCAGCAACAGGGGCCCCAATCAGCCCCAGCATTTT,CASSNRGPNQPQHF
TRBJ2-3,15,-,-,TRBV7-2,TGTGCCAGCAACCACTGGGGGGACCTCACAGATACGCAGTATTTT,CASNHWGDLTDTQYF
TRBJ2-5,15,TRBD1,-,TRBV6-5,TGTGCCAGCAGAGACGGACAGGGCATCCGAGAGACCCAGTACTTC,CASRDGQGIRETQYF
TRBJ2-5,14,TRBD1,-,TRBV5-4,TGTGCCAGCAGCGGACAGGGGGCTCGGGAGACCCAGTACTTC,CASSGQGARETQYF
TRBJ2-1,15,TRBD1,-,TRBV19,TGTGCCAGTAGTAGACGGGGACAGGGGGTCTATGAGCAGTTCTTC,CASSRRGQGVYEQFF
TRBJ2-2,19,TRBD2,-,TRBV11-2,TGTGCCAGCAGCCCCCTCGGAACTAGCGGGAGGGCCAAAGCCGGGGAGCTGTTTTTT,CASSPLGTSGRAKAGELFF